This TCR beta chain is drawn from a study of blood T cell repertoires in COVID-19. At the level of the study: PBMCs, B-cell-depleted T cells, or T cells were the source of the cDNA or gDNA that made up the material.

The germline V gene has CDR1 MDHEN and CDR2 SYDVKM. With 1 base clipped from V and 11 bases from J, the junction kept 4 bases outside the gene matches. The CDR3 covers 12 residues. Repertoires were generated with immunoSEQ multiplex PCR, while TCRdb's copy carries only in-frame clones and drops some. This table has about 210,000 clones, approximately 82% appearing once. Sequencing used peripheral blood. This receptor was obtained from a man over 45 with active or convalescent COVID-19. The chain combines TRBV28 with TRBJ1-1; the match to TRBD1 covers 7 bases. The CDR3 here is CASSLSTGLAFF. In nucleotides, the CDR3 is TGTGCCAGCAGTTTATCGACAGGGTTGGCTTTCTTT.